The text below deals with one TCR beta chain. This sample was included in a study of blood T cell repertoires in COVID-19. The wider study: Recovered status in Cohort 3 required two negative PCRs, clearance, or symptom resolution.

CDR1 and CDR2 (germline): SGHRS, YFSETQ. V shed 6 bases and J 1 base; nucleotides not matched to a gene: 7. This CDR3 spans 14 amino acids. Only in-frame clones appear in the TCRdb table, and some are missing; sequencing was by immunoSEQ multiplex PCR. The sample holds around 200,000 clones; approximately 87% are singletons and the top ten take 2.5% to 3.5%. The study drew participants aged about 18 to 89 years from 24 US areas. Participants' own reports of clinical history determined their cohort assignment. The sequence derives from a woman aged 50 to 65 in a cohort exposed to, infected with or recovered from COVID-19 (not recorded which). Sample: PBMCs or T cells enriched from blood (not recorded which). The chain uses TRBV5-1 and TRBJ2-7; 7 bases map to TRBD1. The CDR3 DNA reads TGCGCCAGCAAGGGGGCATCACATTCCTACGAGCAGTACTTC. Amino acids: CASKGASHSYEQYF.